These 14 T cell receptor beta chains came from one sample sequenced in a study of CD8 T cells in ankylosing spondylitis. TCRdb fed the 5' RACE reads into MiXCR, producing one record per CDR3 protein. The table has approximately 35,000 distinct CDR3 sequences, 14% seen once. Sequenced material: blood. The source is a male donor with ankylosing spondylitis or in good health (not recorded which).

The chain uses TRBV20-1 and TRBJ2-1; D remains ambiguous. Germline V gene sequence: CDR1 DFQATT, CDR2 SNEGSKA (reference sequence). Trimming took off 1 base at V and 4 bases at J, with 2 bases between the two ends. This CDR3 has 11 amino acids. CDR3 residues: CSARVYNEQFF. CDR3 nucleotide sequence: TGCAGTGCTAGAGTGTACAATGAGCAGTTCTTC.

The chain couples TRBV6-2 or TRBV6-3 to TRBJ2-2; no reliable D call. Germline V lookup: CDR1 MNHEY, CDR2 SVGEGT. The V end was cut by 8 bases, the J end by 3 bases, with 13 bases between. This CDR3 contains 14 residues. The CDR3 protein is CASRVKIDTGELFF. In DNA, the CDR3 is TGTGCCAGCCGGGTGAAGATTGACACCGGGGAGCTGTTTTTT.

The CDR3 here is CASRTGRGRETQYF. CDR3 nucleotides: TGTGCCAGCAGGACGGGGAGGGGACGGGAGACCCAGTACTTC. The chain recombines TRBV7-2 with TRBJ2-5; 7 bases fit TRBD2. The V segment lost 6 bases and the J segment 5 bases; nucleotides outside the gene matches: 9. CDR1 and CDR2 from the germline V gene are SGHTA and FQGNSA. The CDR3 runs 14 residues. Complete variable domain (other parts from reference TRBV7-2 and TRBJ2-5): GAGVSQSPSNKVTEKGKDVELRCDPISGHTALYWYRQSLGQGLEFLIYFQGNSAPDKSGLPSDRFSAERTGGSVSTLTIQRTQQEDSAVYLCASRTGRGRETQYFGPGTRLLVL.

The J gene is TRBJ2-1, the V gene TRBV4-3; the D is unclear. The V and J ends lost 3 bases and 4 bases respectively, with 13 bases between them. This CDR3 comprises 15 residues. Germline CDR1 is LGHNA and CDR2 is YSLEER. The CDR3 is CASSQDQTSYNEQFF. The DNA of the CDR3 is TGCGCCAGCAGCCAGGATCAAACGAGTTACAATGAGCAGTTCTTC.

V usage is TRBV20-1 and J usage is TRBJ1-4; D gene ambiguous. The CDR3 is 13 residues long. V was trimmed by 6 bases and J by 7 bases, leaving 15 bases between them. Germline loops: CDR1 DFQATT, CDR2 SNEGSKA (reference sequence). The CDR3: CSATRGMGEKLFF. The CDR3, as DNA: TGCAGTGCCACCCGTGGGATGGGTGAAAAACTGTTTTTT.

This clonotype showed up many times. The chain links TRBV24-1 to TRBJ1-4, with D possibly matching TRBD1 (6 bases). Germline assignment: CDR1 KGHDR and CDR2 SFDVKD. Trimming shortened V by 4 bases and J by 3 bases, and 11 bases separated the two germline ends. The CDR3 is made up of 15 amino acids. In nucleotides, the CDR3 is TGTGCCACCAGTGACCCGACAGGTCCTAATGAAAAACTGTTTTTT. Translated, it gives CATSDPTGPNEKLFF.

The chain links TRBV30 to TRBJ2-2; the match to TRBD2 covers 11 bases. J gave up 5 bases and V 2 bases, and 4 bases lay outside the gene matches. CDR1 and CDR2 from the germline V gene are GTSNPN and SVGIG (reference sequence). The length of the CDR3 is 15 residues. The CDR3 protein is CAWSRSSGGTGELFF. The CDR3 nucleotides read TGTGCCTGGAGTAGGTCTAGCGGGGGGACCGGGGAGCTGTTTTTT.

The chain links TRBV20-1 to TRBJ2-1; 9 bases fit TRBD2. CDR1 is DFQATT, CDR2 SNEGSKA, per germline (reference sequence). The V gene end was trimmed by 6 bases and the J gene end by 4 bases; junction bases not matched to a gene: 7. The CDR3 runs to 14 residues. The CDR3: CSATGTSRYNEQFF. The CDR3 DNA follows: TGCAGTGCAACCGGGACTAGCCGTTACAATGAGCAGTTCTTC.

The rearrangement links TRBV5-1 to TRBJ2-2; TRBD1 might be the D (6 bases). V lost 2 bases, J lost 1 base, and 15 bases lay in between. The CDR3 is 17 residues long. Germline V gene data show CDR1 as SGHRS and CDR2 as YFSETQ. The CDR3: CASSFVPQGMNTGELFF. Written as DNA, the CDR3 is TGCGCCAGCAGCTTTGTGCCACAGGGAATGAACACCGGGGAGCTGTTTTTT.

This clonotype was picked up a small number of times. This chain joins TRBV20-1 and TRBJ2-7; 10 bases align to TRBD2. This CDR3 is 13 amino acids long. V shed 6 bases, J shed 0 bases, and the junction held 2 bases outside the gene matches. CDR1 is DFQATT, CDR2 SNEGSKA, per germline (reference sequence). The CDR3: CSARTSGSYEQYF. DNA for the CDR3: TGCAGTGCCCGGACTAGCGGCTCCTACGAGCAGTACTTC.

This clonotype was counted a few times. The chain links TRBV25-1 to TRBJ2-1; 13 bases align to TRBD2. The CDR3 is made up of 14 amino acids. Germline assignment: CDR1 MGHDK and CDR2 SYGVNS. J gave up 9 bases and V 7 bases, and 6 bases lay outside the gene matches. The CDR3 nucleotides are TGTGCCAGCATCGGGACTAGCGGGAAAGGTGAGCAGTTCTTC. Its translation: CASIGTSGKGEQFF.

This clonotype was counted only a few times. The V call is TRBV4-2, the J call TRBJ2-2, with D perhaps matching TRBD1 or TRBD2 (6 bases each). Germline assignment: CDR1 LGHNA and CDR2 YNFKEQ. This CDR3 has 16 amino acids. The ends were cut back, 0 bases at V and 7 bases at J, with 15 bases in the middle. The CDR3 is CASSQDAGGNVGELFF. In DNA form, the CDR3 reads TGTGCCAGCAGCCAAGATGCCGGGGGCAACGTCGGGGAGCTGTTTTTT.

This clonotype was counted at least ten times. This sequence joins TRBV12-3 or TRBV12-4 and TRBJ2-1; D possibly corresponds to TRBD1 (5 bases). The ends were cut back, 2 bases at V and 9 bases at J, with 20 bases in the middle. CDR3 length equals 16 residues. The DNA for the CDR3 is TGTGCCAGCAGTTTAAGGTCAGGGTGGTCGGTGGTTGAGCAGTTCTTC. This sequence encodes CASSLRSGWSVVEQFF.

The V call is TRBV28, the J call TRBJ2-2, with D tentatively TRBD2 (6 bases). Between the trimmed V and J ends, which lost 7 bases and 8 bases, there was a span of 14 bases. CDR3 length equals 13 residues. The germline gives CDR1 MDHEN, CDR2 SYDVKM. The CDR3 nucleotides are TGTGCCAGCACCTCAGCGGGCGCGGGGGAGCTGTTTTTT. This translates into CASTSAGAGELFF.